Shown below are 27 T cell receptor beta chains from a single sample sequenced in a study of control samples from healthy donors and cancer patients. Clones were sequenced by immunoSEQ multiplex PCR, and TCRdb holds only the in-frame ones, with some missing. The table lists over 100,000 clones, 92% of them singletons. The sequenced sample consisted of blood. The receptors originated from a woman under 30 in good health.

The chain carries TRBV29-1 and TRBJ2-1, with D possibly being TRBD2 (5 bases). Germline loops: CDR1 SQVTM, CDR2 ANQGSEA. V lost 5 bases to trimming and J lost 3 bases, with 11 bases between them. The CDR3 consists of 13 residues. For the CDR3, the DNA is TGCAGCGTTACCCCAACTAGCTACAATGAGCAGTTCTTC. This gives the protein CSVTPTSYNEQFF.

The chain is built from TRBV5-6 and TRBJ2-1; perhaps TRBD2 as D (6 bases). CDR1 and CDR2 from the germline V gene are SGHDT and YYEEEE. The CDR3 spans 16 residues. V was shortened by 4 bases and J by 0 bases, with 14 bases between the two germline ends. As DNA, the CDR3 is TGTGCCAGCAGCCGTACTCTCGGGAGCTCCTACAATGAGCAGTTCTTC. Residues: CASSRTLGSSYNEQFF.

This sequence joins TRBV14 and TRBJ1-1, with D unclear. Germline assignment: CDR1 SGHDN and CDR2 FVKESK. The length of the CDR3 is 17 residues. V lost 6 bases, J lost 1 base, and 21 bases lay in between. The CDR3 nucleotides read TGTGCCAGCAGTCCAAGGAGTGGTGAGAGGAAGAACACTGAAGCTTTCTTT. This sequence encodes CASSPRSGERKNTEAFF.

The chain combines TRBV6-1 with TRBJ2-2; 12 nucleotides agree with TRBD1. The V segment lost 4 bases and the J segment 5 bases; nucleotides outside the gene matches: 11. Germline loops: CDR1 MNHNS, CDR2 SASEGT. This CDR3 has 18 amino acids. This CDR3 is CASSAPGTGGIRTGELFF. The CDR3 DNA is TGTGCCAGCAGTGCTCCCGGGACAGGGGGCATCCGGACCGGGGAGCTGTTTTTT.

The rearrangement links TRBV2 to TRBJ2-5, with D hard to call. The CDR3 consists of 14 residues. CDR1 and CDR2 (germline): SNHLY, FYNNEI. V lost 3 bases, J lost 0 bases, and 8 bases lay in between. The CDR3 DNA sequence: TGTGCCAGCAGTGACTGGAGCAACCAAGAGACCCAGTACTTC. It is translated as CASSDWSNQETQYF.

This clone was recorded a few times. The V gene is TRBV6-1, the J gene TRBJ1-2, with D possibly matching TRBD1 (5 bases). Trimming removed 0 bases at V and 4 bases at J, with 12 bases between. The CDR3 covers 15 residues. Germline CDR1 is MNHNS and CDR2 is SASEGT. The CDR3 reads CASSEAPGAVYGYTF. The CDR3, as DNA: TGTGCCAGCAGTGAAGCCCCCGGGGCGGTCTATGGCTACACCTTC.

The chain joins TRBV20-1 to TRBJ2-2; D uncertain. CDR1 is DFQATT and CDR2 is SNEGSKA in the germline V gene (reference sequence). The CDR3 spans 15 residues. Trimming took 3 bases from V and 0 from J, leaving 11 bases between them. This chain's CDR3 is CSASTAGPNTGELFF. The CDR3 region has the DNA TGCAGTGCTAGTACGGCCGGGCCGAACACCGGGGAGCTGTTTTTT.

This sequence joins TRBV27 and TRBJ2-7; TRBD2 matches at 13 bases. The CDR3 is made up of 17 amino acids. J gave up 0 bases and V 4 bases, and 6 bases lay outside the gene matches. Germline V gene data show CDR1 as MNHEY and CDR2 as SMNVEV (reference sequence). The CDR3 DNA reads TGTGCCAGCAGTTCCGGGACTAGCGGGGTTAGCTCCTACGAGCAGTACTTC. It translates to CASSSGTSGVSSYEQYF.

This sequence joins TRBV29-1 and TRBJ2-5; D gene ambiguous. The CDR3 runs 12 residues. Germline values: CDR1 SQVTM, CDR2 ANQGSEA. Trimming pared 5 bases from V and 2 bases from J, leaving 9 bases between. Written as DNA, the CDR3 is TGCAGCGTTCGGGCCACACAAGAGACCCAGTACTTC. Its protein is CSVRATQETQYF.

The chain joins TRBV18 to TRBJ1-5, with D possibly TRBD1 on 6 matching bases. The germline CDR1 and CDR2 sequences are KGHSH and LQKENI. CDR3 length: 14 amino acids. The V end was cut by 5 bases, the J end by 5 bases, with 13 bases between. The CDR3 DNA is TGTGCCAGCTCATATACAGGGATGGATCAGCCCCAGCATTTT. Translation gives CASSYTGMDQPQHF.

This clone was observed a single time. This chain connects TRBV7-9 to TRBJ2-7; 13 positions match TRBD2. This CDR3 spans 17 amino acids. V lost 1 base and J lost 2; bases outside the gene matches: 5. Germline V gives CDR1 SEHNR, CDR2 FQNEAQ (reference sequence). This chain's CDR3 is CASSLVGTSGVPYEQYF. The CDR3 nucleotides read TGTGCCAGCAGCTTAGTCGGGACTAGCGGGGTTCCCTACGAGCAGTACTTC.

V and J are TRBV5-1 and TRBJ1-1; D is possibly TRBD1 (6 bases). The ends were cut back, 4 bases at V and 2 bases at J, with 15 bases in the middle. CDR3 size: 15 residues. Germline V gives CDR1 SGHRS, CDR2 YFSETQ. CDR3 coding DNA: TGCGCCAGCAGCGCAGGGGCAAGGGAAAACACTGAAGCTTTCTTT. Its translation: CASSAGARENTEAFF.

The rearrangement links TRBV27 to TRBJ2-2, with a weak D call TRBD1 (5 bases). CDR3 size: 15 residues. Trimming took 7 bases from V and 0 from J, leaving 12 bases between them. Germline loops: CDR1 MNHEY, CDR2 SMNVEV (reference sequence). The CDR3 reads CASTLGAPNTGELFF. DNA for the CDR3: TGTGCCAGCACCCTAGGGGCTCCGAACACCGGGGAGCTGTTTTTT.

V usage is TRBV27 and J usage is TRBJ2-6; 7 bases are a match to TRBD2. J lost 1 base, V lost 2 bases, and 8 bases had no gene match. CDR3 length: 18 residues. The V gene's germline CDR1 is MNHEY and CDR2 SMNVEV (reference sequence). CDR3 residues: CASSLGTLAVSGANVLTF. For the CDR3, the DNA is TGTGCCAGCAGTTTAGGCACGCTAGCGGTTTCTGGGGCCAACGTCCTGACTTTC.

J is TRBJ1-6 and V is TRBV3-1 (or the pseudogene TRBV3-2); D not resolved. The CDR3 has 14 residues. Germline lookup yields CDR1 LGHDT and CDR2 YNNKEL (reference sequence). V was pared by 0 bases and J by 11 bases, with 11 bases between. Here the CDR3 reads CASSQEGRHPPLHF. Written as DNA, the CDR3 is TGTGCCAGCAGCCAAGAAGGGCGGCACCCACCCCTCCACTTT.

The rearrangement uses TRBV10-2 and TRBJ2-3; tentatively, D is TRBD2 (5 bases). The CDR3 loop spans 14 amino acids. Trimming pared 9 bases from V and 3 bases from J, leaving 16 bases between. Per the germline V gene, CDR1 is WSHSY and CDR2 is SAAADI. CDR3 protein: CASHWRLQTDTQYF. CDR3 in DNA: TGCGCCAGTCATTGGAGACTACAGACAGATACGCAGTATTTT.

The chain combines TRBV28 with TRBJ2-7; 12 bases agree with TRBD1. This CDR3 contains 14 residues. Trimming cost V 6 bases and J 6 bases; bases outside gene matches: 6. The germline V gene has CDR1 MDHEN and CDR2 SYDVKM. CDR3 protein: CASRGDRGQFEQYF. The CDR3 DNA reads TGTGCCAGCAGGGGGGACAGGGGGCAGTTCGAGCAGTACTTC.

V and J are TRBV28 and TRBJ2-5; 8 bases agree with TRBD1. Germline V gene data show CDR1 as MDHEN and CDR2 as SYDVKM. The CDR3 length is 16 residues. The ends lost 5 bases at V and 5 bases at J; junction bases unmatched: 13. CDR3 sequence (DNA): TGTGCCAGCAGTACATTATCTGGGACAGGACAGGAGACCCAGTACTTC. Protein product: CASSTLSGTGQETQYF.

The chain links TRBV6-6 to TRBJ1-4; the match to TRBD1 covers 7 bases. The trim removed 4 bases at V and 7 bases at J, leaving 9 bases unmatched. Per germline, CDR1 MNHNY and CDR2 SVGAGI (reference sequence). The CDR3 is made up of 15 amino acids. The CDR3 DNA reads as TGTGCCAGCAGTTCTCTAAGACAGGGCCCTGAAAAACTGTTTTTT. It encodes CASSSLRQGPEKLFF.

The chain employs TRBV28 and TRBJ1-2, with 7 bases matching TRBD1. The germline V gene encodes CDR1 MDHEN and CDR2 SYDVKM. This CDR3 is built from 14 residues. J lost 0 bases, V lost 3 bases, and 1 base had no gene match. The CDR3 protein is CASSFGTANYGYTF. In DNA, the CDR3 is TGTGCCAGCAGTTTTGGGACAGCTAACTATGGCTACACCTTC.

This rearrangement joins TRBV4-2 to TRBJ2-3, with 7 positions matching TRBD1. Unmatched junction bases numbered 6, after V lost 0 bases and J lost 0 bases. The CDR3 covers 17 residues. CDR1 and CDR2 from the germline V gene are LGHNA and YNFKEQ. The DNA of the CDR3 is TGTGCCAGCAGCCAAGAATCTAGGACAGGAAGCACAGATACGCAGTATTTT. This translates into CASSQESRTGSTDTQYF.

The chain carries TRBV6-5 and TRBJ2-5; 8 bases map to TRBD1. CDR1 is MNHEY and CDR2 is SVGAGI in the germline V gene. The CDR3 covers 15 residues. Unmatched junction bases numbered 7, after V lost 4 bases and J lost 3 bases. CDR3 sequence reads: CASSSTGTGEETQYF. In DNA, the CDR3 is TGTGCCAGCAGTTCCACCGGGACAGGAGAAGAGACCCAGTACTTC.

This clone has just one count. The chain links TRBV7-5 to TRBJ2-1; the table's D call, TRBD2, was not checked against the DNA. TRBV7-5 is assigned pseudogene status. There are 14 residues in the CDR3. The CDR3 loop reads CARSQGPGGNEQFF. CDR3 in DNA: TGTGCCAGAAGCCAAGGCCCCGGAGGGAATGAGCAGTTCTTC.

CDR3 sequence reads: CASSFYRRQGVNTEAFF. DNA for the CDR3: TGTGCCAGCAGCTTTTATCGCCGCCAGGGGGTAAACACTGAAGCTTTCTTT. The rearrangement joins TRBV7-9 to TRBJ1-1, with 7 bases identical to TRBD1. Germline values: CDR1 SEHNR, CDR2 FQNEAQ (reference sequence). This CDR3 region has 17 residues. The V gene end was trimmed by 3 bases and the J gene end by 2 bases; junction bases not matched to a gene: 12.

CDR3 sequence (DNA): TGCGCCAGCAGCCAAGAATGGGGAACTAGCGGGAGGGGAGCAGGGGAGACCCAGTACTTC. This sequence encodes CASSQEWGTSGRGAGETQYF. The chain is built from TRBV4-3 and TRBJ2-5; the match to TRBD2 covers 13 bases. V lost 0 bases, J lost 5 bases, and 15 bases stayed unmatched. The CDR3 extends over 20 amino acids. Looked up from germline, CDR1 is LGHNA and CDR2 is YSLEER.

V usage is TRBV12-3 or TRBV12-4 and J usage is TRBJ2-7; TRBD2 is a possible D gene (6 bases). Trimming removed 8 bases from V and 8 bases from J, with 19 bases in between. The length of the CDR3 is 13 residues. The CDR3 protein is CASHLGGVSKQYF. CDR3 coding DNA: TGTGCCAGCCACCTGGGGGGAGTGAGTAAGCAGTACTTC.

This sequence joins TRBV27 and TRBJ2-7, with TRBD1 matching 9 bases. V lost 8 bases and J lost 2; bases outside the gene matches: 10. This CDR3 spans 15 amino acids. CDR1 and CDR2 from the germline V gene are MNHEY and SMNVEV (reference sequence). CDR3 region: CASGYSGTGTYEQYF. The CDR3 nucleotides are TGTGCCAGCGGATATTCCGGGACAGGGACCTACGAGCAGTACTTC.